Each of the 16 T cell receptor beta chains below was sequenced from the same sample in a study of blood T cell repertoires in COVID-19. Only in-frame clones appear in the TCRdb table, and some are missing; sequencing was by immunoSEQ multiplex PCR. The sample has about 170,000 clones, about 90% seen once. The material sequenced was peripheral blood. All receptors derive from a woman aged 60-75 years with COVID-19, enrolled during active disease.

This clone was observed a single time. This chain uses TRBV10-3 with TRBJ2-3; D is perhaps TRBD1 (5 bases). The V gene's germline CDR1 is ENHRY and CDR2 SYGVKD. There are 15 residues in the CDR3. Trimming removed 6 bases from V and 2 bases from J, with 15 bases in between. The CDR3 loop is CAIRVQGRVTDTQYF. As DNA, the CDR3 is TGTGCCATCAGGGTCCAGGGAAGGGTCACAGATACGCAGTATTTT.

The chain combines TRBV24-1 with TRBJ2-3, with TRBD1 matching 8 bases. Looked up from germline, CDR1 is KGHDR and CDR2 is SFDVKD. The CDR3 sequence is 15 residues long. Unmatched junction bases numbered 2, after V lost 2 bases and J lost 2 bases. In nucleotides, the CDR3 is TGTGCCACCAGTGATTGGGACAGGTCCACAGATACGCAGTATTTT. Translation gives CATSDWDRSTDTQYF.

V is TRBV6-1 and J is TRBJ2-2; D ambiguous. This CDR3 spans 13 amino acids. The V gene lost 1 base and the J gene lost 5 bases, with 5 bases spanning the gap. CDR1 MNHNS and CDR2 SASEGT come from the germline V gene. CDR3 in amino acids: CASSEVFTGELFF. The CDR3 nucleotides are TGTGCCAGCAGTGAAGTATTTACCGGGGAGCTGTTTTTT.

This chain joins TRBV6-2 or TRBV6-3 and TRBJ2-3, with TRBD1 identical over 8 bases. Losses at the gene ends were 2 bases for V and 2 bases for J; bases not matched to a gene: 6. This CDR3 has 16 amino acids. Germline V gene lookup returns CDR1 MNHEY and CDR2 SVGEGT. The DNA of the CDR3 is TGTGCCAGCAGTTACCCCAGGGGGCGTCTCACAGATACGCAGTATTTT. This codes for CASSYPRGRLTDTQYF.

The rearrangement links TRBV5-4 to TRBJ2-3, with D perhaps TRBD1 (5 bases). In germline, CDR1 is SGHNT, CDR2 YYREEE (reference sequence). The V end was cut by 3 bases, the J end by 0 bases, with 8 bases between. This CDR3 spans 14 amino acids. Here the CDR3 reads CASSWGSSTDTQYF. The CDR3 DNA reads TGTGCCAGCAGCTGGGGCAGCAGCACAGATACGCAGTATTTT. Filled out from reference TRBV5-4 and TRBJ2-3, the complete variable domain reads ETGVTQSPTHLIKTRGQQVTLRCSSQSGHNTVSWYQQALGQGPQFIFQYYREEENGRGNFPPRFSGLQFPNYSSELNVNALELDDSALYLCASSWGSSTDTQYFGPGTRLTVL.

This chain connects TRBV14 to TRBJ2-5, with D perhaps TRBD1 (6 bases). V lost 7 bases and J 5 bases, leaving 20 bases between the germline ends. Germline CDR1 is SGHDN and CDR2 is FVKESK. The CDR3 consists of 15 residues. The CDR3 region has the DNA TGTGCCAGCACCCCGGGGCAGGGGTTCGGGGAGACCCAGTACTTC. Protein product: CASTPGQGFGETQYF. Variable domain in full (rest from reference TRBV14 and TRBJ2-5): EAGVTQFPSHSVIEKGQTVTLRCDPISGHDNLYWYRRVMGKEIKFLLHFVKESKQDESGMPNNRFLAERTGGTYSTLKVQPAELEDSGVYFCASTPGQGFGETQYFGPGTRLLVL.

The rearrangement joins TRBV7-9 to TRBJ1-5; D perhaps matches TRBD1 (5 bases). There are 14 residues in the CDR3. Germline V gives CDR1 SEHNR, CDR2 FQNEAQ (reference sequence). The ends were cut back, 1 base at V and 7 bases at J, with 11 bases in the middle. The CDR3 loop reads CASSLGQGKQPQHF. The CDR3 DNA is TGTGCCAGCAGCTTAGGGCAGGGAAAACAGCCCCAGCATTTT. Variable domain in full (rest from reference TRBV7-9 and TRBJ1-5): DTGVSQNPRHKITKRGQNVTFRCDPISEHNRLYWYRQTLGQGPEFLTYFQNEAQLEKSRLLSDRFSAERPKGSFSTLEIQRTEQGDSAMYLCASSLGQGKQPQHFGDGTRLSIL.

The rearrangement links TRBV27 to TRBJ2-3; D unresolved. CDR1 and CDR2 from the germline V gene are MNHEY and SMNVEV (reference sequence). The CDR3 covers 11 residues. Trimming removed 5 bases from V and 4 bases from J, with 4 bases in between. CDR3 region: CASSDSDTQYF. Written as DNA, the CDR3 is TGTGCCAGCAGTGACTCAGATACGCAGTATTTT.

The V gene is TRBV19, the J gene TRBJ2-7, with D possibly TRBD2 on 6 matching bases. Trimming shortened V by 7 bases and J by 0 bases, and 13 bases separated the two germline ends. The length of the CDR3 is 14 residues. The V gene's germline CDR1 is LNHDA and CDR2 SQIVND (reference sequence). The CDR3 DNA reads as TGTGCCAGTATGGAGCGGGCCAGCTCCTACGAGCAGTACTTC. As protein: CASMERASSYEQYF.

The rearrangement joins TRBV5-1 to TRBJ1-1, with 7 nucleotides matching TRBD1. The CDR3 loop spans 14 amino acids. V shed 3 bases and J 6 bases; nucleotides not matched to a gene: 8. Germline assignment: CDR1 SGHRS and CDR2 YFSETQ. The CDR3 loop is CASSYTLGTAEAFF. The CDR3 nucleotides read TGCGCCAGCAGCTATACCTTGGGGACAGCTGAAGCTTTCTTT.

The chain uses TRBV19 and TRBJ1-2; possible D gene TRBD1, 6 bases. Germline values: CDR1 LNHDA, CDR2 SQIVND (reference sequence). The CDR3 is 15 amino acids. V dropped 5 bases and J dropped 9 bases, with 22 bases sitting between them. The DNA for the CDR3 is TGTGCCAGTAGTCCGCCCCGGACAGTTTATGGTAGCTACACCTTC. It codes for CASSPPRTVYGSYTF.

The rearrangement links TRBV29-1 to TRBJ1-4, with 7 bases fitting TRBD1. There are 12 residues in the CDR3. Trimming cost V 4 bases and J 11 bases; bases outside gene matches: 7. The germline gives CDR1 SQVTM, CDR2 ANQGSEA. The CDR3 loop reads CSVGQGTGKLFF. The CDR3 DNA is TGCAGCGTTGGACAGGGTACGGGGAAACTGTTTTTT.

V gene TRBV5-1 combines with J gene TRBJ1-2; D is perhaps TRBD1 (5 bases). Germline V gene sequence: CDR1 SGHRS, CDR2 YFSETQ. Trimming took off 0 bases at V and 3 bases at J, with 12 bases between the two ends. The CDR3 runs 15 residues. The CDR3 sequence: CASSLEAGSHYGYTF. The CDR3 nucleotides read TGCGCCAGCAGCTTGGAGGCAGGGTCTCACTATGGCTACACCTTC.

The chain carries TRBV27 and TRBJ2-1; possible D gene TRBD2, 6 bases. Per germline, CDR1 MNHEY and CDR2 SMNVEV (reference sequence). This CDR3 is built from 14 residues. Trimming removed 8 bases at V and 3 bases at J, with 14 bases between. CDR3 residues: CASRLAGNYNEQFF. The CDR3 DNA follows: TGTGCCAGCCGCCTCGCGGGGAACTACAATGAGCAGTTCTTC.

The chain joins TRBV7-2 to TRBJ1-6, with D perhaps TRBD1 (5 bases). Germline values: CDR1 SGHTA, CDR2 FQGNSA. This CDR3 region has 14 residues. The V end was cut by 2 bases, the J end by 8 bases, with 10 bases between. The CDR3 DNA is TGTGCCAGCAGCTTAACCCAGGGCGATTCACCCCTCCACTTT. It codes for CASSLTQGDSPLHF.

This clone was picked up one time. J is TRBJ2-5 and V is TRBV11-3; D unresolved. Germline assignment: CDR1 SGHNT and CDR2 YENEEA. V was pared by 3 bases and J by 2 bases, with 7 bases between. The CDR3 has 13 residues. The DNA of the CDR3 is TGTGCCAGCAGCTTGGTAGCTCAAGAGACCCAGTACTTC. Amino acids: CASSLVAQETQYF. The variable domain in full, completed from reference TRBV11-3 and TRBJ2-5, reads EAGVVQSPRYKIIEKKQPVAFWCNPISGHNTLYWYLQNLGQGPELLIRYENEEAVDDSQLPKDRFSAERLKGVDSTLKIQPAELGDSAVYLCASSLVAQETQYFGPGTRLLVL.